Detailed here is one T cell receptor (beta chain). Its target antigen remains unknown. A junction end diverges from the germline sequence, so it may reflect a read error. Based on the germline V gene, the CDR1 and CDR2 sequences are SGHRS and YFSETQ. The CDR3 starts with the cysteine, ends with the phenylalanine, and has 17 residues. The kept DNA is CDR3 alone, 51 bases in frame from the first base. These data originate in a study of tumor and adjacent non-tumor tissue in lung cancer (dated by TCRdb to the late 2010s). Background for the entire study: Of the cohort, 12 patients had adenocarcinoma, 2 had squamous cell carcinoma and 1 had small cell lung cancer. Ages among the roughly 15 patients ranged from about 30 to 76 years, there were approximately 10 men and 5 women, and disease was at TNM stage I to III. Some 30 paired specimens, one tumor and one normal lung sample per patient, were profiled by TCRbeta CDR3 sequencing. Sequencing produced more than 100,000,000 productive TCRbeta reads in total, an average of approximately 4 million reads per sample. Using bulk TCRbeta repertoires from under 18 lung cancer patients, the study set lung tumor tissue side by side with matched distant non-tumor lung tissue. Summary of the overall study and its limitations: The cohort had only about 16 patients, and the authors noted that larger samples and more detailed clinical data are needed. The methods do not name the sequencing platform or mention unique molecular identifiers. Peripheral blood was not sequenced, so blood TCRbeta repertoires were not examined in the lung cancer patients of the study. Tumor tissue showed significantly greater TCR diversity (inverse Simpson) than normal lung tissue (roughly 430 vs 170, P = 0.0075, Mann-Whitney U test). Significantly higher TCR diversity was found in younger patients, and higher tumor TCR diversity was associated with shorter overall and disease-free survival. The top 100 clones accounted for a significantly larger cumulative portion of the repertoire in normal lung than in tumor tissue.

RNA was extracted from bulk unsorted tissue and checked for quality with a NanoDrop ND-1000 and an Agilent 2100. Newly diagnosed lung cancer patients without prior chemotherapy who had been admitted for thoracic surgery in China between August and November 2014 were enrolled as donors. The study excluded patients who had received radiotherapy or chemotherapy before or who had another cancer at the same time. Pieces of surgical tissue measuring roughly 1-2.2 cm3 were kept in RNAlater solution and held at -80 degrees C until needed. Library creation used multiplex PCR. Data came from an Illumina HiSeq 2500. TCRbeta libraries were constructed through three rounds of nested PCR with primers (Table S4) according to protocols adapted from ARM-PCR. Before sequencing, PCR products in the 200-500 bp range were cut out of the gel and cleaned up using the QIAquick gel extraction kit. Regarding the original processing steps: Trimmomatic was used to clean the reads, FLASH was used to merge the reads into complete CDR3 sequences, and MiTCR was used to assign the reads to V(D)J germline segments. VDJtools was used to compute clonal diversity as the inverse Simpson's index. A read counted as productive if the sequence was in-frame and lacked a premature stop codon. TCRdb redid the processing of the public reads, applying fastp at Q25 and MiXCR, and retained in-frame beta chains. Every distinct CDR3 protein forms one entry, paired with its most common genes and DNA. The V and J calls were determined by TCRdb, not by the authors. The sample yields about 200,000 distinct CDR3 sequences; about 71% were counted once. The leading ten clones occupy 20% to 25% of the sample.

The rearrangement joined TRBV5-1 to TRBJ1-4, with 7 central nucleotides matching TRBD1. This receptor was obtained from a man aged 60 to 69 with non-small cell lung cancer. Sequencing input: lung tumor tissue. This receptor has the CDR3 CASSLGATGMSQEKLSF. The nucleotides read TGCGCCAGCAGCTTGGGAGCGACAGGGATGTCACAAGAAAAACTGTCTTTT.